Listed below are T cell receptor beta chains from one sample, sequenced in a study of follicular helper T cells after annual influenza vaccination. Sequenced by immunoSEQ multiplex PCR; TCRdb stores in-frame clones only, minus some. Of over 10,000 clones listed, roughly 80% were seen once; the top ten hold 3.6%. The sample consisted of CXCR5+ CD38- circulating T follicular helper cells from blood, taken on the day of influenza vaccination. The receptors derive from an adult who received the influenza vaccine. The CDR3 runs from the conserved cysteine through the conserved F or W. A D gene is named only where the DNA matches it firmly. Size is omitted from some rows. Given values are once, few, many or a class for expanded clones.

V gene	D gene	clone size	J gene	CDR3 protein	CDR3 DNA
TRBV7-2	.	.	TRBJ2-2	CASSPRGQSVTGELFF	TGTGCCAGCAGCCCCCGGGGGCAGTCGGTCACCGGGGAGCTGTTTTTT
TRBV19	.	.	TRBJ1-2	CASSTRGPYGYTF	TGTGCCAGTAGTACCAGGGGCCCCTATGGCTACACCTTC
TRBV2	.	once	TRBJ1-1	CASKIRGAAFF	TGTGCCAGCAAGATTAGAGGAGCAGCTTTCTTT
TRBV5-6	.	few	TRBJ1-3	CASSPAGSSGNTIYF	TGTGCCAGCAGCCCTGCTGGGAGCTCTGGAAACACCATATATTTT
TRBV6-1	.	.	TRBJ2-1	CASKLPGRYEQFF	TGTGCCAGCAAACTCCCAGGGCGATATGAGCAGTTCTTC
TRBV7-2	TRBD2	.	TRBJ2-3	CASSRGVGGEADTQYF	TGTGCCAGCAGCCGCGGGGTCGGGGGGGAGGCAGATACGCAGTATTTT
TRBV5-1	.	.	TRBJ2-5	CASSPGWDSQETQYF	TGCGCCAGCAGCCCCGGCTGGGACTCCCAAGAGACCCAGTACTTC
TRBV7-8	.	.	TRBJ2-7	CASSLVSTYEQYF	TGTGCCAGCAGCTTAGTGTCCACCTACGAGCAGTACTTC
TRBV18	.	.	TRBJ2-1	CASSPPSQGRDEQFF	TGTGCCAGCTCACCACCGAGTCAGGGTAGGGATGAGCAGTTCTTC
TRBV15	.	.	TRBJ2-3	CATSRGLGGTDTQYF	TGTGCCACCAGCAGAGGATTGGGGGGCACAGATACGCAGTATTTT
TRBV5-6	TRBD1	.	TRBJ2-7	CASSLARGQGVYEQYF	TGTGCCAGCAGCTTGGCCAGGGGACAGGGGGTCTACGAGCAGTACTTC
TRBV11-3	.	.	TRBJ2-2	CASSQVAGELFF	TGTGCCAGCAGCCAGGTCGCCGGGGAGCTGTTTTTT
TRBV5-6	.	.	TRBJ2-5	CASSLLRAITQETQYF	TGTGCCAGCAGCTTACTGCGGGCTATTACACAAGAGACCCAGTACTTC
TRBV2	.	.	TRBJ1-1	CASSKGDAGTEAFF	TGTGCCAGCAGTAAGGGGGATGCGGGCACTGAAGCTTTCTTT
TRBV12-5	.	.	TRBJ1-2	CASGTQTNYGYTF	TGTGCTAGTGGTACCCAGACTAACTATGGCTACACCTTC
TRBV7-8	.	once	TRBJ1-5	CASSLAGRDGVWPQHF	TGTGCCAGCAGCTTAGCGGGCCGGGACGGGGTTTGGCCCCAGCATTTT
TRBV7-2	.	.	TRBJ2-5	CASSLLGQETQYF	TGTGCCAGCAGCTTACTGGGGCAAGAGACCCAGTACTTC
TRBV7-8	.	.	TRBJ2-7	CASKPGEGYYEQYF	TGTGCCAGCAAGCCCGGGGAAGGCTACTACGAGCAGTACTTC
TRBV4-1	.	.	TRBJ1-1	CASSRQEYTEAFF	TGCGCCAGCAGCCGACAGGAGTACACTGAAGCTTTCTTT
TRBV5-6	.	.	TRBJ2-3	CASSLGFPSDTQYF	TGTGCCAGCAGCTTGGGCTTTCCCTCGGATACGCAGTATTTT
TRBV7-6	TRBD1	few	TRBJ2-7	CASSLGAGGSYEQYF	TGTGCCAGCAGCTTAGGTGCAGGGGGCTCCTACGAGCAGTACTTC
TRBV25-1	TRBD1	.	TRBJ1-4	CASIGADRGLYEKLFF	TGTGCCAGCATCGGGGCAGACAGGGGGCTATATGAAAAACTGTTTTTT
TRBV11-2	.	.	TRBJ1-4	CASSFPGGQGEKLFF	TGTGCCAGCAGCTTTCCTGGGGGCCAGGGTGAAAAACTGTTTTTT
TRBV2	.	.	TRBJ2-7	CASKRNRDYEQYF	TGTGCCAGCAAACGCAACAGGGACTACGAGCAGTACTTC
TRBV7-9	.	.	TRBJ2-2	CASGRDTGELFF	TGTGCCAGCGGCAGGGACACCGGGGAGCTGTTTTTT
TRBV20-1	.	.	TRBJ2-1	CSSGRYNEQFF	TGCAGTTCCGGGCGGTACAATGAGCAGTTCTTC
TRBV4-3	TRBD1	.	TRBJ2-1	CASSQDWAQGANEQFF	TGCGCCAGCAGCCAAGATTGGGCACAGGGGGCTAATGAGCAGTTCTTC
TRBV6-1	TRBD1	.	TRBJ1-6	CASSELGQGNSPLHF	TGTGCCAGCAGTGAATTGGGACAGGGTAATTCACCCCTCCACTTT
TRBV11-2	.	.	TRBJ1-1	CASSQQRNTEAFF	TGTGCCAGCAGCCAACAGAGAAACACTGAAGCTTTCTTT
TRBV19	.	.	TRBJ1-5	CASSEADLNQPQHF	TGTGCCAGTAGTGAGGCGGACCTCAATCAGCCCCAGCATTTT
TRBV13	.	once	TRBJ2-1	CASSLTGNYNGEQFF	TGTGCCAGCAGCTTAACGGGGAACTACAATGGTGAGCAGTTCTTC
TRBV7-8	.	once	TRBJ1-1	CASSLAENTEAFF	TGTGCCAGCAGCTTAGCGGAGAACACTGAAGCTTTCTTT
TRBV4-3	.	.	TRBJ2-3	CASSQVVTSTDTQYF	TGCGCCAGCAGCCAAGTTGTGACTAGCACAGATACGCAGTATTTT
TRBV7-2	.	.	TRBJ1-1	CASSLGVRQPGGNTEAFF	TGTGCCAGCAGCTTAGGGGTACGTCAACCCGGGGGGAACACTGAAGCTTTCTTT
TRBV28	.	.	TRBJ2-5	CASSLFWETQYF	TGTGCCAGCAGTTTATTTTGGGAGACCCAGTACTTC
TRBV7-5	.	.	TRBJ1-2	CVRSPPGKGYTF	TGTGTCAGAAGCCCCCCGGGAAAGGGCTACACCTTC
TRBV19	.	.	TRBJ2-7	CASGDLKAQYF	TGTGCCAGTGGGGATCTGAAGGCGCAGTACTTC
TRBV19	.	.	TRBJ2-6	CASSLEGAGANVLTF	TGTGCCAGTAGTCTAGAGGGAGCGGGGGCCAACGTCCTGACTTTC
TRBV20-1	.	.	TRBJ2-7	CSAADWEQYF	TGCAGTGCTGCGGACTGGGAGCAGTACTTC
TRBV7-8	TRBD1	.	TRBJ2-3	CASSIGQGPDTQYF	TGTGCCAGCAGCATAGGACAGGGCCCAGATACGCAGTATTTT
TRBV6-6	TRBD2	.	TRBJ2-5	CASSPRLAGGAETQYF	TGTGCCAGCAGTCCCCGGCTGGCGGGGGGCGCAGAGACCCAGTACTTC
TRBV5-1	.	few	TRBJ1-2	CASSLDSNYGYTF	TGCGCCAGCAGCTTGGACAGTAACTATGGCTACACCTTC
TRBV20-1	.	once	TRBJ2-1	CSVEPYNEQFF	TGCAGTGTGGAACCCTACAATGAGCAGTTCTTC
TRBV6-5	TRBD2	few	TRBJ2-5	CASSLGGGQGYETQYF	TGTGCCAGCAGTTTGGGGGGGGGTCAAGGTTATGAGACCCAGTACTTC
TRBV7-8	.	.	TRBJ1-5	CASSSRQSRWGAQPQHF	TGTGCCAGCAGCTCCCGACAGTCAAGGTGGGGGGCTCAGCCCCAGCATTTT
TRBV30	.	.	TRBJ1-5	CAWSTTRRTSNQPQHF	TGTGCCTGGAGTACCACTCGGAGGACTAGCAATCAGCCCCAGCATTTT